Listed here are 11 T cell receptor beta chains from one sample, sequenced in a study of blood T cell repertoires in COVID-19. Clones were read by immunoSEQ multiplex PCR, and TCRdb kept only the in-frame ones, dropping some. The table lists about 94,000 clones, about 86% of them singletons. The specimen was peripheral blood. These receptors were taken from a woman aged 55-75 years in a cohort sampled during active or convalescent COVID-19.

The chain has TRBV7-2 and TRBJ1-2; TRBD1 matches at 8 bases. V shed 5 bases and J 6 bases; nucleotides not matched to a gene: 5. This CDR3 region has 13 residues. In germline, CDR1 is SGHTA, CDR2 FQGNSA. This chain's CDR3 is CASSARDRNGYTF. The CDR3 nucleotides are TGTGCCAGCAGCGCCCGGGACAGGAATGGCTACACCTTC.

This chain uses TRBV28 with TRBJ1-1; 9 nucleotides agree with TRBD1. The ends lost 5 bases at V and 4 bases at J; junction bases unmatched: 5. CDR3 size: 14 residues. CDR1 is MDHEN, CDR2 SYDVKM, per germline. CDR3 bases: TGTGCCAGCAGTCTTTCGGGACAGGGCACTGAAGCTTTCTTT. Translated, it gives CASSLSGQGTEAFF.

The chain recombines TRBV30 with TRBJ1-5; D gene uncertain. This CDR3 has 14 amino acids. V was pared by 3 bases and J by 2 bases, with 11 bases between. Germline CDR1 is GTSNPN and CDR2 is SVGIG (reference sequence). The CDR3 bases are TGTGCCTGGAGCGGGGAGGCGGGCAATCAGCCCCAGCATTTT. Amino acid sequence: CAWSGEAGNQPQHF.

The chain recombines TRBV30 with TRBJ1-3; D unresolved. This CDR3 has 13 amino acids. The V gene's germline CDR1 is GTSNPN and CDR2 SVGIG (reference sequence). Trimming pared 7 bases from V and 3 bases from J, leaving 13 bases between. CDR3 bases: TGTGCCTCTCACCGGCCTAGTGGAAACACCATATATTTT. It specifies CASHRPSGNTIYF.

This chain joins TRBV9 and TRBJ2-2, with D tentatively TRBD1 (5 bases). Germline V CDR1 and CDR2: SGDLS, YYNGEE. V lost 2 bases to trimming and J lost 7 bases, with 6 bases between them. CDR3 size: 12 residues. Written as DNA, the CDR3 is TGTGCCAGCAGCGTTCAGGGCGGGGAGCTGTTTTTT. Translating it yields CASSVQGGELFF.

This clone has just a few counts. The V and J genes are TRBV11-2 and TRBJ2-5, with TRBD2 identical over 8 bases. V was clipped by 5 bases and J by 7 bases; unmatched bases: 15. The CDR3 totals 16 residues. In germline, CDR1 is SGHAT, CDR2 FQNNGV. For the CDR3, the DNA is TGTGCCAGCAGCACCTTAGCGGGGAGGTCGCCAGGGACCCAGTACTTC. Amino acid sequence: CASSTLAGRSPGTQYF.

The rearrangement links TRBV5-5 to TRBJ1-2; D may be TRBD1 (5 bases). This CDR3 region has 13 residues. Trimming cost V 2 bases and J 3 bases, with 8 bases left between them. CDR1 and CDR2 from the germline V gene are SGHKS and YYEKEE (reference sequence). The CDR3 protein is CASSFDRHYGYTF. The CDR3 bases are TGTGCCAGCAGCTTCGACAGACACTATGGCTACACCTTC. Complete variable domain (other parts from reference TRBV5-5 and TRBJ1-2): DAGVTQSPTHLIKTRGQQVTLRCSPISGHKSVSWYQQVLGQGPQFIFQYYEKEERGRGNFPDRFSARQFPNYSSELNVNALLLGDSALYLCASSFDRHYGYTFGSGTRLTVV.

V gene TRBV10-1 combines with J gene TRBJ2-2; the match to TRBD2 covers 11 bases. This CDR3 region has 15 residues. The J segment lost 7 bases and the V segment lost 3 bases, leaving 4 bases of the junction unmatched. From germline, CDR1 is WNHNN and CDR2 SYGVQD (reference sequence). DNA of the CDR3: TGCGCCAGCAGTGATATAGGACTAGCGGGCGGGGAGCTGTTTTTT. The encoded protein is CASSDIGLAGGELFF.

This clone was seen a few times. The rearrangement uses TRBV9 and TRBJ1-1, with D unclear. Germline CDR1 and CDR2: SGDLS and YYNGEE. Trimming shortened V by 3 bases and J by 7 bases, and 16 bases separated the two germline ends. This CDR3 has 14 residues. The CDR3 is CASSGSQGSGEAFF. The CDR3 DNA reads TGTGCCAGCAGCGGTTCCCAAGGATCAGGTGAAGCTTTCTTT.

The chain joins TRBV7-2 to TRBJ2-7; TRBD1 might be the D (5 bases). CDR1 and CDR2 (germline): SGHTA, FQGNSA. Trimming took off 1 base at V and 0 bases at J, with 7 bases between the two ends. This CDR3 spans 14 amino acids. This CDR3 reads CASSLDRGSYEQYF. CDR3 nucleotides: TGTGCCAGCAGCTTAGATAGGGGCTCCTACGAGCAGTACTTC.

The chain has TRBV9 and TRBJ2-3; 8 positions agree with TRBD2. The V and J ends lost 0 bases and 10 bases, in that order; junction bases with no gene match: 10. From germline, CDR1 is SGDLS and CDR2 YYNGEE. The CDR3 is made up of 15 amino acids. The chain's CDR3 is CASSVGGLARGAQYF. CDR3 bases: TGTGCCAGCAGCGTAGGTGGACTAGCCAGAGGAGCGCAGTATTTT.